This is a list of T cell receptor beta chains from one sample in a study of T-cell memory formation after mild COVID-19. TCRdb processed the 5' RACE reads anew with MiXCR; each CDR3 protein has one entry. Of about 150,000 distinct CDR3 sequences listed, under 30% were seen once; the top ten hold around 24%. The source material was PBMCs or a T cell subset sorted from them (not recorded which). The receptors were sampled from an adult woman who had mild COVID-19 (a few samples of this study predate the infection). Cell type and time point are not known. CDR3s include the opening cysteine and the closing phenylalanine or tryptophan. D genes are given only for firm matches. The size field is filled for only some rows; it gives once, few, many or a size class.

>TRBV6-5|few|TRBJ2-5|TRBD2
CASRLAGGFQYF
TGTGCCAGCAGGCTAGCGGGGGGGTTCCAGTACTTC
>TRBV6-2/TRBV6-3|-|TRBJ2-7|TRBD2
CASSYDPTSGYSYEQYF
TGTGCCAGCAGTTACGATCCGACTAGCGGTTACTCCTACGAGCAGTACTTC
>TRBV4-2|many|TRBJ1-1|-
CASSQDRSGPEAFF
TGTGCCAGCAGCCAAGATAGATCCGGACCTGAAGCTTTCTTT
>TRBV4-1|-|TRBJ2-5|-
CASSQEETQYF
TGCGCCAGCAGCCAAGAAGAGACCCAGTACTTC
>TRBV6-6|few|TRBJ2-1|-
CASSYTPEYNEQFF
TGTGCCAGCAGTTACACCCCCGAGTACAATGAGCAGTTCTTC
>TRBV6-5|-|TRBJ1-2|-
CASSYSLNHYGYTF
TGTGCCAGCAGTTACTCCCTTAACCACTATGGCTACACCTTC
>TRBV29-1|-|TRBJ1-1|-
CSVGLGMGTEAFF
TGCAGCGTGGGGCTGGGAATGGGCACTGAAGCTTTCTTT
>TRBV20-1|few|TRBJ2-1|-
CSARVGLEAMGSEQFF
TGCAGTGCTAGAGTTGGCCTAGAGGCGATGGGGAGTGAGCAGTTCTTC
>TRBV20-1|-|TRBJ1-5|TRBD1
CSARIPAGGVLNQPQHF
TGCAGTGCTAGAATCCCGGCAGGGGGAGTTCTAAATCAGCCCCAGCATTTT
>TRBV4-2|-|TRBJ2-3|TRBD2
CASSQEASGGADTQYF
TGTGCCAGCAGCCAAGAAGCTAGCGGGGGGGCCGATACGCAGTATTTT
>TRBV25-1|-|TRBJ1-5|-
CASSEAVGQPQHF
TGTGCCAGCAGTGAGGCAGTGGGTCAGCCCCAGCATTTT
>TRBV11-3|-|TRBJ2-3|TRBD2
CASTGGAGEVTDTQYF
TGTGCCAGCACCGGGGGGGCGGGAGAAGTCACAGATACGCAGTATTTT
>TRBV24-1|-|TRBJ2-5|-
CATSDRAETQYF
TGTGCCACCAGTGACCGCGCGGAGACCCAGTACTTC
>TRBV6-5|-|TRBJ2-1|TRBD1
CASSERQGAFSYNEQFF
TGTGCCAGCAGTGAACGACAGGGGGCTTTCTCCTACAATGAGCAGTTCTTC
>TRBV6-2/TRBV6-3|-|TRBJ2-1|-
CASTKNAYNEQFF
TGTGCCAGCACCAAGAACGCCTACAATGAGCAGTTCTTC
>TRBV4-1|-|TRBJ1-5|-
CASSPPDYANQPQHF
TGCGCCAGCAGCCCCCCGGATTATGCCAATCAGCCCCAGCATTTT
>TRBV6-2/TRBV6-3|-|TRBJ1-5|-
CASSYISHSGNQPQHF
TGTGCCAGCAGTTACATCTCTCACTCGGGCAATCAGCCCCAGCATTTT
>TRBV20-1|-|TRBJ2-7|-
CSAVGSKGSYEQYF
TGCAGTGCTGTGGGAAGTAAGGGTTCCTACGAGCAGTACTTC